The text below deals with one T cell receptor beta chain. Its antigen remains unknown. CDR3 length equals 15 residues. With 5 bases clipped from V and 7 bases from J, the junction kept 12 bases outside the gene matches. CDR1 and CDR2 (germline): SGHAT, FQNNGV. This record comes from a study of OX40 agonist ivuxolimab in advanced cancers. Study-wide background: Of mixed ages from 23 to 79 and averaging around 60 years, the group was 65% to 85% male.

The method was immunoSEQ multiplex PCR; TCRdb's version includes in-frame clones alone and lacks a portion of them. The profile shows around 40,000 clones, roughly 86% of them singletons. Study results and limitations: Some nonresponders likewise displayed low normalized T-cell clonal expansion. At doses 0.1 to 3.0 mg/kg, CD4+ and CD8+ clones expanded.

This sample comprised CD4+ or CD8+ T cells sorted from blood, obtained in a trial of the OX40 agonist ivuxolimab. The chain couples TRBV11-2 to TRBJ2-3, with TRBD2 matching over 7 bases. This sequence was found in an adult with an advanced solid tumor such as melanoma, head and neck, liver or kidney cancer. The CDR3 region has the DNA TGTGCCAGCAGCCCCCTCTCGGGGAGGGGTCATACGCAGTATTTT. As protein: CASSPLSGRGHTQYF.